This TCR beta chain was obtained from a study of blood T cell repertoires in COVID-19. Overall study: Both acute and convalescent COVID-19 samples were obtained from the United States, Italy and Spain. In each case, the material was cDNA or gDNA derived from T cells, B-cell-depleted T cells, or PBMCs.

In the authors' methods: Amplified reference gene primers provided the basis for estimating nucleated cell counts. Libraries were prepared by immunoSEQ multiplex PCR; TCRdb keeps only in-frame clonotypes and omits some of them. From that table come the V and J calls and clone size; the DNA was used to work out D and trimming. This table has around 320,000 clones, about 91% appearing once. The receptor was derived from a woman aged 25 to 45 who had recovered from COVID-19. The sequenced material came from peripheral blood.

CDR3 loop: CASSLSWGLNTEAFF. DNA for the CDR3: TGTGCCAGCAGCTTATCGTGGGGGCTGAACACTGAAGCTTTCTTT. The chain links TRBV7-2 to TRBJ1-1, with D perhaps matching TRBD1 (6 bases). The germline gives CDR1 SGHTA, CDR2 FQGNSA. V shed 2 bases and J shed 0 bases, with 10 bases lying between them. CDR3 length equals 15 residues. Combining the CDR3 with reference TRBV7-2 and TRBJ1-1 gives the whole variable domain GAGVSQSPSNKVTEKGKDVELRCDPISGHTALYWYRQSLGQGLEFLIYFQGNSAPDKSGLPSDRFSAERTGGSVSTLTIQRTQQEDSAVYLCASSLSWGLNTEAFFGQGTRLTVV.